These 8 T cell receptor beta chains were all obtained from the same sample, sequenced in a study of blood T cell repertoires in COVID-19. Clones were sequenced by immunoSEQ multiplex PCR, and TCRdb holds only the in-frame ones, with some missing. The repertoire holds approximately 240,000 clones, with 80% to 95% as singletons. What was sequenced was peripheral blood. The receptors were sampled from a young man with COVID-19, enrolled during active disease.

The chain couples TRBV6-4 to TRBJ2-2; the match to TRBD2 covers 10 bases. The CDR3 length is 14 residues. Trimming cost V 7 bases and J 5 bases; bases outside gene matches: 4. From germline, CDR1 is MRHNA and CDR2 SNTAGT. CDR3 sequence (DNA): TGTGCCAGCACGGCACTAGCGGGGACCGGGGAGCTGTTTTTT. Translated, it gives CASTALAGTGELFF.

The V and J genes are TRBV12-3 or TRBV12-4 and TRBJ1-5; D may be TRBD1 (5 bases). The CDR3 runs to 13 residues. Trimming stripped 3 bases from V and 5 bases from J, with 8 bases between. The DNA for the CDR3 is TGTGCCAGCAGTTTCTCAGGGTATCAGCCCCAGCATTTT. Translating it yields CASSFSGYQPQHF.

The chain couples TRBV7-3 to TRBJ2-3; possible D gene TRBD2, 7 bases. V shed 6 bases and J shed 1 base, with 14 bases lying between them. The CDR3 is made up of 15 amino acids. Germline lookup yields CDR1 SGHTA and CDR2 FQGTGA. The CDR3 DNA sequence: TGTGCCAGCAGAGTAGGGGGGGCTGGCACAGATACGCAGTATTTT. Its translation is CASRVGGAGTDTQYF. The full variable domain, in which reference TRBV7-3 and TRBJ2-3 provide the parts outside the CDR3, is GAGVSQTPSNKVTEKGKYVELRCDPISGHTALYWYRQSLGQGPEFLIYFQGTGAADDSGLPNDRFFAVRPEGSVSTLKIQRTERGDSAVYLCASRVGGAGTDTQYFGPGTRLTVL.

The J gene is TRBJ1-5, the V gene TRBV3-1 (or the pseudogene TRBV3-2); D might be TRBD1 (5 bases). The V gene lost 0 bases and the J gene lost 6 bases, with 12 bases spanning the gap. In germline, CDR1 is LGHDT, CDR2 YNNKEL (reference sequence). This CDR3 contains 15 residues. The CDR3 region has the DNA TGTGCCAGCAGCCAAGACCAGGGCCTGACTCAGCCCCAGCATTTT. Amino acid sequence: CASSQDQGLTQPQHF.

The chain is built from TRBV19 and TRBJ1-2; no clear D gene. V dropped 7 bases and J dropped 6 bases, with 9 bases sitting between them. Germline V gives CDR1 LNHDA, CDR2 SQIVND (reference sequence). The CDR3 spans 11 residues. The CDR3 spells CASMTGDGYTF. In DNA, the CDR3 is TGTGCCAGTATGACCGGGGATGGCTACACCTTC.

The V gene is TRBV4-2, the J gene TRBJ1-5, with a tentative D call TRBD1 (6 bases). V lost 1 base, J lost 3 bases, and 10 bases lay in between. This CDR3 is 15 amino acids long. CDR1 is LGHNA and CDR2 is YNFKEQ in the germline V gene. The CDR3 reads CASSQAGQFNQPQHF. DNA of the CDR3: TGTGCCAGCAGCCAAGCTGGACAGTTCAATCAGCCCCAGCATTTT.

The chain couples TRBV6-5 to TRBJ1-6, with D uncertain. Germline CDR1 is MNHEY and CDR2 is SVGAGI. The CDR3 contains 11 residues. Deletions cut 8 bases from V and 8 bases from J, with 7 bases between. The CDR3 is CASAADSPLHF. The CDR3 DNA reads TGTGCCAGCGCCGCGGATTCACCCCTCCACTTT.

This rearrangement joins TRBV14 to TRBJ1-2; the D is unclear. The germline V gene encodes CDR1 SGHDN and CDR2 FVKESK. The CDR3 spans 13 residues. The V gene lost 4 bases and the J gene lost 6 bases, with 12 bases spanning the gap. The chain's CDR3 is CASSLHGGNGYTF. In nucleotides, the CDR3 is TGTGCCAGCAGCCTCCACGGAGGGAATGGCTACACCTTC.